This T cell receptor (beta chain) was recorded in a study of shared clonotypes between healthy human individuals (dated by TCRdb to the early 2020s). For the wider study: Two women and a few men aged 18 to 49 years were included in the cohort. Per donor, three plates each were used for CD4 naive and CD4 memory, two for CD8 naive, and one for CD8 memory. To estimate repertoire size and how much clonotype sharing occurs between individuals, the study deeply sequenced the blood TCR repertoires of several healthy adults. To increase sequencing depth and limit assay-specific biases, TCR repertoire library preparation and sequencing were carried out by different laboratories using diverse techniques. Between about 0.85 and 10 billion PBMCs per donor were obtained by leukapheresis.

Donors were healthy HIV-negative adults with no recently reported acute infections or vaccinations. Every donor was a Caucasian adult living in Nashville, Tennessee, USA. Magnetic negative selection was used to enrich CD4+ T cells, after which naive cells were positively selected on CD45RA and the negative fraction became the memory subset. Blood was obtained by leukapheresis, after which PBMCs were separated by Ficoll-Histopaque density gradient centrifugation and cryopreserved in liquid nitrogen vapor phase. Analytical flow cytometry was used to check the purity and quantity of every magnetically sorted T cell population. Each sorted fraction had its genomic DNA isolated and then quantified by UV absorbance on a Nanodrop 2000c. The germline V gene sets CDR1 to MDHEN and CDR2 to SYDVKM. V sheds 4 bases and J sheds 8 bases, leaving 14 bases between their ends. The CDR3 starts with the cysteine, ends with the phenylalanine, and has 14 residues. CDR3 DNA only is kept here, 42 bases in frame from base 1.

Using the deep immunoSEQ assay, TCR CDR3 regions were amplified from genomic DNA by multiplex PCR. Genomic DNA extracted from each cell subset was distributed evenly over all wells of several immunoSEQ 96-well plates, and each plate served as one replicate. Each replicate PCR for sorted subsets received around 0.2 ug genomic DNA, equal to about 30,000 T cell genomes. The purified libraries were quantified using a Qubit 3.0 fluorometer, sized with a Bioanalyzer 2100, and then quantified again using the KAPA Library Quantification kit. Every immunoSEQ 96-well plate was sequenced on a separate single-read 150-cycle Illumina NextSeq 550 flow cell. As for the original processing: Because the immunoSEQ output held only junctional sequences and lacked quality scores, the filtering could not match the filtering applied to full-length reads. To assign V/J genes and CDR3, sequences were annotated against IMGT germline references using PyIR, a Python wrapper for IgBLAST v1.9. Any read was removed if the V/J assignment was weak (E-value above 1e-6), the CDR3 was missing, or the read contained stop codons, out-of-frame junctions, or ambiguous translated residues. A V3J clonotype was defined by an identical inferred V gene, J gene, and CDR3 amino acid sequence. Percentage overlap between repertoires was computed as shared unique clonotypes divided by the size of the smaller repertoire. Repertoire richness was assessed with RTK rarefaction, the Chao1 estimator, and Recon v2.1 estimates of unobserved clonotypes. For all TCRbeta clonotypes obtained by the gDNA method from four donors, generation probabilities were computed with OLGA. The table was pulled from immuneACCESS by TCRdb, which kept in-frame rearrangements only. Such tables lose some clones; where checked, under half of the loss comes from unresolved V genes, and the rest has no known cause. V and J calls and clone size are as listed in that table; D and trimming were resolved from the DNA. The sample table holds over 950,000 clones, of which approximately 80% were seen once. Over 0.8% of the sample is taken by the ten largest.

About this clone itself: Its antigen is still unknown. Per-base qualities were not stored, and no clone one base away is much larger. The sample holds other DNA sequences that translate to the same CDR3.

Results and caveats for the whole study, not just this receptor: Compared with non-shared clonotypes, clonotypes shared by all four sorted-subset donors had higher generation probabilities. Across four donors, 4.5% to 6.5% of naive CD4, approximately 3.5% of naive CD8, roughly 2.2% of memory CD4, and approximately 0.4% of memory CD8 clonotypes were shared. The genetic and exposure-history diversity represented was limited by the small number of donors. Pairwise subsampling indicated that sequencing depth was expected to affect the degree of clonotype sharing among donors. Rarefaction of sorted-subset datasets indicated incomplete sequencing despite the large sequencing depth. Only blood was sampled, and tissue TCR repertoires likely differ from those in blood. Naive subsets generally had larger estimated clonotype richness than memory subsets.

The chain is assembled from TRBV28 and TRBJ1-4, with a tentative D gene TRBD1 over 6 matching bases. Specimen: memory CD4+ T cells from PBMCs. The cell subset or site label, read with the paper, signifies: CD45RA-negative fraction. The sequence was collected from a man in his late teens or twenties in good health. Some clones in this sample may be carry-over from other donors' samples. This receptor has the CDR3 CASSSDRLGEKLFF. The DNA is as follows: TGTGCCAGCAGTTCCGACAGGTTAGGCGAAAAACTGTTTTTT.